The sequence of this TCR beta chain was determined in a study of OX40 agonist ivuxolimab in advanced cancers. Looking at the study overall: It was ivuxolimab, an agonistic anti-OX40 (CD134) antibody, that patients were treated with. Patients enrolled in dose escalation were diagnosed with hepatocellular carcinoma, melanoma, renal cell or head and neck cancer. Aged roughly 23 to 79 with a mean of approximately 60 years, they were 82.7% male. General study points: The study observed clonal expansion of CD4+ and CD8+ blood T cells by week 6 at 0.1 to 3.0 mg/kg.

V was clipped by 2 bases and J by 5 bases; unmatched bases: 7. The CDR3 loop spans 16 amino acids. CDR1 and CDR2 from the germline V gene are KGHSH and LQKENI. Produced via immunoSEQ multiplex PCR; TCRdb's table is partial and in-frame only. The sample holds about 58,000 clones, over 80% seen once. Note on this clone: The target antigen is unknown.

The sequence was obtained from an adult with an advanced solid tumor such as melanoma, head and neck, liver or kidney cancer. The chain combines TRBV18 with TRBJ2-2, with 8 nucleotides matching TRBD2. The sequencing used CD4+ or CD8+ T cells sorted from blood, collected in a trial of the OX40 agonist ivuxolimab. The chain's CDR3 is CASSPTRGGETGELFF. CDR3 DNA sequence: TGTGCCAGCTCACCAACCCGGGGGGGCGAAACCGGGGAGCTGTTTTTT.